The present T cell receptor beta chain was sequenced within a study of radiotherapy plus CTLA-4 blockade in lung cancer (dated by TCRdb to the late 2010s). About the investigation overall: Among enrolled patients, roughly 17% had an objective response and roughly 30% reached disease control. General findings and caveats noted by the study authors: After treatment with radiotherapy and ipilimumab, TCR clones that came from tumors expanded in the peripheral blood. Early dynamic changes in blood T cell clones, together with increased serum interferon-beta after radiation, were reported as the strongest predictors of response.

The germline V gene gives CDR1 as SGDLS and CDR2 as YYNGEE. Taken from cysteine to phenylalanine, the CDR3 has 15 residues. CDR3 DNA is the only sequence kept; it has 45 bases, read in frame from the first base. The study evaluated CTLA-4 blockade (ipilimumab) given together with focal radiation therapy in patients who had chemo-refractory metastatic non-small-cell lung cancer. On this clone itself: What antigen it recognizes has not been identified. At one of its ends the junction is not consistent with the germline gene, which may arise from a read error.

Receptor libraries were prepared by the immunoSEQ multiplex PCR assay. TCRdb holds this immuneACCESS table with in-frame rearrangements only. Some clones are missing; in checked studies, unresolved V genes explain under half, and the rest has no known cause. This sample has approximately 52,000 clones in its table, and roughly 83% of those were observed once. The top ten clonotypes cover about 8% of the sample. The chain is assembled from TRBV9 and TRBJ1-1; no D segment can be confidently identified. This specimen consisted of peripheral blood, obtained from a patient treated with radiotherapy plus ipilimumab. The receptor was isolated from a human donor with non-small cell lung cancer who had a complete response to radiotherapy plus ipilimumab. The CDR3 amino acid sequence is: CASGVEARGNTEAFF. The sequence in DNA is TGTGCCAGCGGCGTAGAGGCTCGGGGGAACACTGAAGCTTTCTTT.